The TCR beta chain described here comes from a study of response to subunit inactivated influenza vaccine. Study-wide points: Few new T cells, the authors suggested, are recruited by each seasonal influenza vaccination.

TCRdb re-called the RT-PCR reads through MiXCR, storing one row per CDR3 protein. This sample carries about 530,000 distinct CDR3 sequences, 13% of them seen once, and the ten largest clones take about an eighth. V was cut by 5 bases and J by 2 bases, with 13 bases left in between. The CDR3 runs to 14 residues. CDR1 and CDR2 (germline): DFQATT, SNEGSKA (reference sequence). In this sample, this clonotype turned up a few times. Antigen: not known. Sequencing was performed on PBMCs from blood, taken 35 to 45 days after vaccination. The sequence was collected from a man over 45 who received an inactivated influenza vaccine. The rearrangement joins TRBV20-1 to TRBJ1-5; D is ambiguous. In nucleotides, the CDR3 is TGCAGTGCTCGGACGGACGCAGGCAATCAGCCCCAGCATTTT. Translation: CSARTDAGNQPQHF.